These 25 T cell receptor beta chains came from one sample sequenced in a study of blood T cell repertoires in COVID-19. Only in-frame clones appear in the TCRdb table, and some are missing; sequencing was by immunoSEQ multiplex PCR. The repertoire holds about 99,000 clones, 79% seen once, with 15% to 20% in the top ten. Sequencing was carried out using peripheral blood. These TCRs come from a woman of 80 years or more with active or convalescent COVID-19.

The chain recombines TRBV10-3 with TRBJ2-3, with 12 bases that match TRBD2. The ends lost 2 bases at V and 0 bases at J; junction bases unmatched: 3. CDR3 length: 17 amino acids. The germline V gene has CDR1 ENHRY and CDR2 SYGVKD. DNA of the CDR3: TGTGCCATCAGTGAGCCAGGACTAGCGGGAAGCACAGATACGCAGTATTTT. This encodes CAISEPGLAGSTDTQYF.

Written as DNA, the CDR3 is TGCGCCAGCAGCCAAGGGACTAGCGGGACCCCTCTCGAGCAGTACTTC. It specifies CASSQGTSGTPLEQYF. The chain uses TRBV4-3 and TRBJ2-7; 12 bases line up with TRBD2. J lost 6 bases, V lost 1 base, and 7 bases had no gene match. The germline V gene has CDR1 LGHNA and CDR2 YSLEER. CDR3 length: 16 residues.

The gene calls are TRBV7-8 and TRBJ2-2; maybe TRBD1 (6 bases). Per germline, CDR1 SGHVS and CDR2 FQNEAQ. CDR3 size: 17 residues. The V and J ends lost 2 bases and 6 bases respectively, with 19 bases between them. Here the CDR3 DNA reads TGTGCCAGCAGCTTAAAGTTGGACAGTGATCGATCCGGGGAGCTGTTTTTT. It encodes CASSLKLDSDRSGELFF.

Only a few counts were recorded for this clone. This rearrangement joins TRBV5-1 to TRBJ1-2; D is uncertain. Germline CDR1 and CDR2: SGHRS and YFSETQ. The length of the CDR3 is 12 residues. Trimming removed 2 bases from V and 0 bases from J, with 2 bases in between. This CDR3 is CASSFTNYGYTF. In DNA, the CDR3 is TGCGCCAGCAGCTTTACTAACTATGGCTACACCTTC. Full variable domain (rest looked up from reference TRBV5-1 and TRBJ1-2): KAGVTQTPRYLIKTRGQQVTLSCSPISGHRSVSWYQQTPGQGLQFLFEYFSETQRNKGNFPGRFSGRQFSNSRSEMNVSTLELGDSALYLCASSFTNYGYTFGSGTRLTVV.

In its sample, this clone was seen a few times. This chain connects TRBV6-5 to TRBJ1-2; TRBD1 might be the D (5 bases). The germline CDR1 and CDR2 sequences are MNHEY and SVGAGI. Trimming took 0 bases from V and 11 from J, leaving 19 bases between them. The CDR3 has 15 amino acids. CDR3 DNA: TGTGCCAGCAGTTACTCGTACTCCTCCAGGGAGGGGTACACCTTC. It codes for CASSYSYSSREGYTF.

This clone has only one observation. The genes are TRBV5-1 and TRBJ2-7; TRBD1 matches at 10 bases. This CDR3 spans 16 amino acids. The J segment lost 0 bases and the V segment lost 3 bases, leaving 6 bases of the junction unmatched. Germline V CDR1 and CDR2: SGHRS, YFSETQ. CDR3 amino acids: CASSSDRGLYSYEQYF. The CDR3, as DNA: TGCGCCAGCAGCTCCGACAGGGGGCTGTACTCCTACGAGCAGTACTTC.

This clone was found a few times. The chain links TRBV7-2 to TRBJ2-5; a possible D gene is TRBD2 (6 bases). CDR3 length equals 14 residues. CDR1 SGHTA and CDR2 FQGNSA come from the germline V gene. V was shortened by 1 base and J by 4 bases, with 10 bases between the two germline ends. In DNA form, the CDR3 reads TGTGCCAGCAGCTTAGGACTAGTTCTAGAGACCCAGTACTTC. This encodes CASSLGLVLETQYF.

The rearrangement joins TRBV6-5 to TRBJ2-4, with 8 bases lining up with TRBD1. The CDR3 runs 14 residues. The germline gives CDR1 MNHEY, CDR2 SVGAGI. V trimming: 7 bases; J trimming: 8 bases; junction bases outside the gene matches: 10. The CDR3 loop is CASTLDRGTDIQYF. CDR3 nucleotide sequence: TGTGCCAGCACCCTAGACAGGGGTACAGACATTCAGTACTTC.

The chain links TRBV20-1 to TRBJ2-1; TRBD2 might be the D (5 bases). CDR1 and CDR2 from the germline V gene are DFQATT and SNEGSKA (reference sequence). Trimming stripped 3 bases from V and 0 bases from J, with 15 bases between. The CDR3 consists of 16 residues. The DNA for the CDR3 is TGCAGTGCTAGTCATCCCAGCGGTAACTCCTACAATGAGCAGTTCTTC. It translates to CSASHPSGNSYNEQFF.

Only a few counts were recorded for this clone. This rearrangement joins TRBV15 to TRBJ2-1, with D possibly matching TRBD2 (5 bases). V lost 4 bases, J lost 8 bases, and 24 bases lay in between. The CDR3 spans 17 residues. Germline V gene sequence: CDR1 LNHNV, CDR2 YYDKDF (reference sequence). The CDR3 nucleotides read TGTGCCACCAGCAAGGTACACGGGGTAACGGAACTCGATGAGCAGTTCTTC. Translating it yields CATSKVHGVTELDEQFF.

This chain joins TRBV29-1 and TRBJ2-7, with 7 bases identical to TRBD2. The germline gives CDR1 SQVTM, CDR2 ANQGSEA. The CDR3 has 14 residues. The V segment lost 6 bases and the J segment 5 bases; nucleotides outside the gene matches: 13. In DNA, the CDR3 is TGCAGCGTGACCACGGGACGTGGGGGGGACGAGCAGTACTTC. Amino acids: CSVTTGRGGDEQYF.

This clone appeared a single time. The V gene is TRBV11-2, the J gene TRBJ1-6, with D possibly TRBD1 on 6 matching bases. The CDR3 is 14 amino acids. With 5 bases removed from V and 11 bases from J, the gap between germline ends came to 16 bases. Germline V gene data show CDR1 as SGHAT and CDR2 as FQNNGV. CDR3 region: CASSRAGNRAPLHF. Written as DNA, the CDR3 is TGTGCCAGCAGCCGGGCCGGGAACAGGGCACCCCTCCACTTT.

V and J are TRBV2 and TRBJ2-1; D not certain. V was cut by 4 bases and J by 0 bases, with 10 bases left in between. Germline CDR1 SNHLY, CDR2 FYNNEI. The CDR3 contains 15 residues. DNA of the CDR3: TGTGCCAGCAGTGGCCAAACGAGCTCCTACAATGAGCAGTTCTTC. It yields the protein CASSGQTSSYNEQFF.

The chain uses TRBV7-2 and TRBJ2-2; D remains ambiguous. This CDR3 is 15 amino acids long. The V and J ends lost 3 bases and 1 base respectively, with 9 bases between them. Germline lookup yields CDR1 SGHTA and CDR2 FQGNSA. CDR3 sequence: CASSFRLGNTGELFF. The CDR3 DNA reads TGTGCCAGCAGCTTTCGGCTAGGGAACACCGGGGAGCTGTTTTTT.

The CDR3 loop is CASSFEMGLGAFF. CDR3 coding DNA: TGTGCCAGCAGTTTTGAGATGGGGCTTGGCGCTTTCTTT. The rearrangement uses TRBV28 and TRBJ1-1, with D maybe TRBD1 (5 bases). This CDR3 is built from 13 residues. Germline CDR1 and CDR2: MDHEN and SYDVKM. V was pared by 3 bases and J by 11 bases, with 16 bases between.

This clone was detected only a few times. This chain connects TRBV28 to TRBJ2-5; 8 nucleotides align to TRBD1. Germline CDR1 and CDR2: MDHEN and SYDVKM. Trimming at V came to 3 bases and at J to 4 bases, leaving 10 bases not matched to a gene. This CDR3 region has 16 residues. Here the CDR3 DNA reads TGTGCCAGCAGTTTCTCGATCGGACAGGGAGGAGAGACCCAGTACTTC. As protein: CASSFSIGQGGETQYF.

The J gene is TRBJ2-7, the V gene TRBV30; 9 nucleotides match TRBD1. CDR1 and CDR2 from the germline V gene are GTSNPN and SVGIG (reference sequence). The CDR3 extends over 14 amino acids. The V and J ends lost 1 base and 3 bases, in that order; junction bases with no gene match: 4. The CDR3 coding sequence is TGTGCCTGGAGTGGGGGACAGGGACACTACGAGCAGTACTTC. Amino acid sequence: CAWSGGQGHYEQYF.

The chain links TRBV28 to TRBJ2-7, with D unresolved. V lost 5 bases to trimming and J lost 3 bases, with 11 bases between them. The length of the CDR3 is 13 residues. In germline, CDR1 is MDHEN, CDR2 SYDVKM. CDR3 amino acids: CASSARYSYEQYF. The CDR3 nucleotides are TGTGCCAGCAGTGCCCGGTACAGCTACGAGCAGTACTTC.

This clone was detected a few times. This rearrangement joins TRBV6-6 to TRBJ2-1, with D hard to call. This CDR3 contains 12 residues. Trimming pared 5 bases from V and 6 bases from J, leaving 8 bases between. The germline CDR1 and CDR2 sequences are MNHNY and SVGAGI (reference sequence). CDR3 residues: CASSPLANEQFF. CDR3 nucleotides: TGTGCCAGCAGTCCCCTGGCCAATGAGCAGTTCTTC.

The rearrangement uses TRBV28 and TRBJ2-7; TRBD2 is a possible D gene (6 bases). V was clipped by 6 bases and J by 1 base, with 16 bases between them. Germline assignment: CDR1 MDHEN and CDR2 SYDVKM. This CDR3 is built from 15 residues. The CDR3 sequence is CASRRRGGRSYEQYF. CDR3 DNA sequence: TGTGCCAGCAGACGGAGGGGAGGACGGTCCTACGAGCAGTACTTC.

The J gene is TRBJ2-5, the V gene TRBV5-4; weak D call: TRBD2 (5 bases). V dropped 1 base and J dropped 5 bases, with 9 bases sitting between them. CDR1 SGHNT and CDR2 YYREEE come from the germline V gene (reference sequence). The CDR3 consists of 13 residues. The CDR3 loop reads CASSLRGLETQYF. CDR3 DNA sequence: TGTGCCAGCAGCTTGCGAGGGTTGGAGACCCAGTACTTC.

The V gene is TRBV5-1, the J gene TRBJ2-7, with no clear D. V was clipped by 4 bases and J by 1 base, with 12 bases between them. Germline V gene data show CDR1 as SGHRS and CDR2 as YFSETQ. This CDR3 is built from 14 residues. This CDR3 reads CASSVGFASYEQYF. In DNA form, the CDR3 reads TGCGCCAGCAGCGTCGGTTTTGCTTCCTACGAGCAGTACTTC.

The gene calls are TRBV5-4 and TRBJ2-2; 10 bases are a match to TRBD2. This CDR3 spans 16 amino acids. Germline loops: CDR1 SGHNT, CDR2 YYREEE (reference sequence). V lost 4 bases and J lost 1; bases outside the gene matches: 4. The CDR3 DNA follows: TGTGCCAGCAGCCCAGGACTAGCGGAGAACACCGGGGAGCTGTTTTTT. Encoded protein: CASSPGLAENTGELFF.

The chain employs TRBV5-1 and TRBJ2-7; 8 bases are a match to TRBD2. Germline V gene sequence: CDR1 SGHRS, CDR2 YFSETQ. This CDR3 comprises 16 residues. Unmatched junction bases numbered 7, after V lost 0 bases and J lost 2 bases. The CDR3 is CASSLVSSGAAYEQYF. Written as DNA, the CDR3 is TGCGCCAGCAGCTTGGTTAGTAGCGGGGCCGCCTACGAGCAGTACTTC.

The J gene is TRBJ2-7, the V gene TRBV5-3, with TRBD2 matching over 11 bases. TRBV5-3 is reported as an ORF; its role is uncertain. Trimming cost V 4 bases and J 3 bases; bases outside gene matches: 9. CDR3 size: 16 residues. This CDR3 reads CARSGGGTSGNYEQYF. DNA of the CDR3: TGTGCCAGAAGCGGAGGGGGGACTAGCGGCAACTACGAGCAGTACTTC.